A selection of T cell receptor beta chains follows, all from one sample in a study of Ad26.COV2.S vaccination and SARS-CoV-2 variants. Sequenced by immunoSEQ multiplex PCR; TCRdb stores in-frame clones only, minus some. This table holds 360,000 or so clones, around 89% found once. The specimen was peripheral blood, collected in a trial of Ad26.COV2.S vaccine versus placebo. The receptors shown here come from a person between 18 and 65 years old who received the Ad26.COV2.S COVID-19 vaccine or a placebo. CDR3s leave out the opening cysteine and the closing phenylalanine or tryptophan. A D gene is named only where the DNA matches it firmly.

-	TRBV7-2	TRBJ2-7	ASSPWPRPPYEQY
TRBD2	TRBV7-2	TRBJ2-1	ASSSLAGGPAEQF
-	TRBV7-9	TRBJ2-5	ASSLDRSYLETQY
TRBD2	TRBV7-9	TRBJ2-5	ASSPSGTSEETQY
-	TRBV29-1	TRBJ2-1	SVVSYNEQF
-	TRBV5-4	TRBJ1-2	ASSTTGNYGYT
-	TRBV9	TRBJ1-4	ASSGPGARNEKLF
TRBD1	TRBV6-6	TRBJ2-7	ASSRMTGADYEQY
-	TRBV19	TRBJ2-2	ASSMPWGVPNTGELF
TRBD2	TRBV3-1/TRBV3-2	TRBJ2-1	ASSRTRAGATYNEQF
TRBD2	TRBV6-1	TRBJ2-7	ASSEVEREGLEQY
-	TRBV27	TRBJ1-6	ASSWTGSSYNSPLH
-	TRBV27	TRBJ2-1	ASSSHASARNEQF
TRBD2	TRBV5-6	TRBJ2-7	ASSLVAGGPGEQY
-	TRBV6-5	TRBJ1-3	ASSHLLRKGNTIY
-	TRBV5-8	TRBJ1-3	ASSTNTVSGNTIY
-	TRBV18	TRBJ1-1	ASSRAVPRTEAF
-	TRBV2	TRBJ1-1	ASGTTEAF
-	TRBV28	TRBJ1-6	ASSLGNSPLH
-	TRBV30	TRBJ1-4	ACNRASNEKLF
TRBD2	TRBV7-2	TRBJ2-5	ASSLVGTSGGQGTQY
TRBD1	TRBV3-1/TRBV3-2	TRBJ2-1	ASSQEGTAYSSYNEQF
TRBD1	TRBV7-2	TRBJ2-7	ASSWTGVSEQY
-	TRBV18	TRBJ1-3	ASSPRAGSGNTIY
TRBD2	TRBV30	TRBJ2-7	AWHPGLAVYEQY
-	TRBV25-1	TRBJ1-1	ASSKTVGFGSEAF
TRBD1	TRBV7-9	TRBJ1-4	ASSLGTGENEKLF
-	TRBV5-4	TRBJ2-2	ASSDGLIGELF
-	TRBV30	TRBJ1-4	AWMGGRFEKLF
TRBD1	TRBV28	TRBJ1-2	ASRETGRGNYGYT
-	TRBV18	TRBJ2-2	ASSSTRTGAKNTGELF
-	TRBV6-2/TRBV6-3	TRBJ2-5	ASSPGRMGQETQY
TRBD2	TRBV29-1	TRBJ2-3	SVEVAGVYTDTQY
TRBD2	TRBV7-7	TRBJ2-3	ASSLLAGGQTDTQY
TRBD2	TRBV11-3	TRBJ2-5	ASSPQGTSGRWETQY
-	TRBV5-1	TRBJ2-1	ASSLAPGSPYNEQF
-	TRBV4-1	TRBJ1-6	ASKEGPPGNSPLH
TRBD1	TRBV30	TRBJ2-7	AWSGFVAGGGYYEQY
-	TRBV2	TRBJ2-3	ASSEDYTDTQY
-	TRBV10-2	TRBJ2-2	ASSEGGELF